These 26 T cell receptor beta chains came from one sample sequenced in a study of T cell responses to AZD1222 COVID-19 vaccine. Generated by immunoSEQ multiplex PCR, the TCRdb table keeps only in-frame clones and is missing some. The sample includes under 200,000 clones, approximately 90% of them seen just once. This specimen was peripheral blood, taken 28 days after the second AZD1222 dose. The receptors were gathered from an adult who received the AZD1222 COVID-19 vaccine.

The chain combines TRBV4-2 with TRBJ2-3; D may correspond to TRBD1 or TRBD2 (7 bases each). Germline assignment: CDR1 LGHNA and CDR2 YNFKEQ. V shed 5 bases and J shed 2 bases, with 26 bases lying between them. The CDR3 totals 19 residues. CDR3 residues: CASSYPAGGGSGITDTQYF. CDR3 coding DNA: TGTGCCAGCAGCTACCCGGCAGGGGGGGGGAGCGGGATCACAGATACGCAGTATTTT.

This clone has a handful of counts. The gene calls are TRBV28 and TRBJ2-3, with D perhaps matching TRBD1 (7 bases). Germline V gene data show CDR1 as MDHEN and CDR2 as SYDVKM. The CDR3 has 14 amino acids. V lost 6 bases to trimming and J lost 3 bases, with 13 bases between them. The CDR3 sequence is CASRAGGSTDTQYF. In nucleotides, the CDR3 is TGTGCCAGCAGGGCAGGGGGGAGTACAGATACGCAGTATTTT.

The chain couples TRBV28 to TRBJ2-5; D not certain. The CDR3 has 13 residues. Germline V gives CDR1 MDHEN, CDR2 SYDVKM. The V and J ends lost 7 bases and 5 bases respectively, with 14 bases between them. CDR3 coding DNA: TGTGCCAGCACCCCCCTTGCTCGGGAGACCCAGTACTTC. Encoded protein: CASTPLARETQYF.

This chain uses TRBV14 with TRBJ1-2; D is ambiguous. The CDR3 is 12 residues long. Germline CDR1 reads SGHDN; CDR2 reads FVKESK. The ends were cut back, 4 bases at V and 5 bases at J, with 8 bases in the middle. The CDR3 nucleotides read TGTGCCAGCAGCCCCGGGCGTTATGGCTACACCTTC. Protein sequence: CASSPGRYGYTF.

The CDR3 coding sequence is TGTGCCAGCAGCTTGGTTGGCGGGAGCTCCTACGAGCAGTACTTC. Its protein product is CASSLVGGSSYEQYF. The V call is TRBV5-5, the J call TRBJ2-7; 7 positions agree with TRBD2. The V and J ends lost 0 bases and 0 bases, in that order; junction bases with no gene match: 3. This CDR3 is 15 amino acids long. Germline loops: CDR1 SGHKS, CDR2 YYEKEE (reference sequence).

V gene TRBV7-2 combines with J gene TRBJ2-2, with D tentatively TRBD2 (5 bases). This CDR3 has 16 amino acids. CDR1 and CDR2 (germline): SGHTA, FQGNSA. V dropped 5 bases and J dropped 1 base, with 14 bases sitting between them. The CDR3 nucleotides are TGTGCCAGCAGCCCTAGACTACCGGGGAACACCGGGGAGCTGTTTTTT. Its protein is CASSPRLPGNTGELFF.

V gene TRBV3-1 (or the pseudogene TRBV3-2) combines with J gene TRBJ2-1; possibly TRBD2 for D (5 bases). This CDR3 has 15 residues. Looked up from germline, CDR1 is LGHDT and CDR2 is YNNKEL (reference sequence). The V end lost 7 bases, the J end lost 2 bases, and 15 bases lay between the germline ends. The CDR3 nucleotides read TGTGCCAGCACCCACGAAGGAGGAGCCTACAATGAGCAGTTCTTC. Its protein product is CASTHEGGAYNEQFF.

CDR3 in DNA: TGTGCCAGCAGTTCAGGGCAGACCTCTGGAAACACCATATATTTT. Its protein product is CASSSGQTSGNTIYF. The gene calls are TRBV28 and TRBJ1-3; D is perhaps TRBD1 (5 bases). CDR1 is MDHEN and CDR2 is SYDVKM in the germline V gene. The CDR3 runs 15 residues. Trimming shortened V by 4 bases and J by 0 bases, and 10 bases separated the two germline ends.

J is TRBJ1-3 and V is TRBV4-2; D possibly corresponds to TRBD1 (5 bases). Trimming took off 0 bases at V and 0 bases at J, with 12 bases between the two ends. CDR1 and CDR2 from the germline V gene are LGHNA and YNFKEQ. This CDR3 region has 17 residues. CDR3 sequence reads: CASSQDRVGNSGNTIYF. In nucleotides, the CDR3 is TGTGCCAGCAGCCAAGACAGGGTAGGGAACTCTGGAAACACCATATATTTT.

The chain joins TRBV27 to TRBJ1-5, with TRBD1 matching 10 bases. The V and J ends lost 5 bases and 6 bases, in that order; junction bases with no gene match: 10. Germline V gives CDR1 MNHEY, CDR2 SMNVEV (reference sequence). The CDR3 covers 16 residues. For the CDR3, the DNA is TGTGCCAGCAGTCCCGGACAGGGGGTAGAGGGTCAGCCCCAGCATTTT. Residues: CASSPGQGVEGQPQHF.

The CDR3 sequence: CASSQGPSSSYEQYF. The CDR3 coding sequence is TGTGCCAGCAGCCAGGGCCCCTCCTCATCCTACGAGCAGTACTTC. The chain has TRBV3-1 (or the pseudogene TRBV3-2) and TRBJ2-7; unclear D gene. The CDR3 loop spans 15 amino acids. V was cut by 3 bases and J by 1 base, with 13 bases left in between. Germline values: CDR1 LGHDT, CDR2 YNNKEL (reference sequence).

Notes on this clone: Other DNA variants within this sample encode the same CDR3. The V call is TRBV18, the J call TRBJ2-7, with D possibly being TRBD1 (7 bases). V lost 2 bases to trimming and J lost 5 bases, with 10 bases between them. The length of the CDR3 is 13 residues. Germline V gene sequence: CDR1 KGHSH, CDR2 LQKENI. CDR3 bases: TGTGCCAGCTCACCAGGAGGGGGCGACGAGCAGTACTTC. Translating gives CASSPGGGDEQYF.

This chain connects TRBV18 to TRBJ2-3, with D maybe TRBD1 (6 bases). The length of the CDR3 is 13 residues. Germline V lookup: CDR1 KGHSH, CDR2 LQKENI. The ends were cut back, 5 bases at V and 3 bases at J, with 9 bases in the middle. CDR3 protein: CASSTGPTDTQYF. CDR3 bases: TGTGCCAGCTCAACAGGGCCAACAGATACGCAGTATTTT.

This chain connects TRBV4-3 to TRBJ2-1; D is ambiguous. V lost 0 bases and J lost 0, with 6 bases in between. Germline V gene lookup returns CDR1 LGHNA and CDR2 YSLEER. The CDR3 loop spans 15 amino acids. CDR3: CASSQDSGSYNEQFF. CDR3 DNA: TGCGCCAGCAGCCAAGACTCCGGCTCCTACAATGAGCAGTTCTTC.

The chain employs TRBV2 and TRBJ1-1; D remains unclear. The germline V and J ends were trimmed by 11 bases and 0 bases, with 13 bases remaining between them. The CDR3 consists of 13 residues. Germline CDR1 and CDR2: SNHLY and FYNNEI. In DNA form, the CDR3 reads TGTGCCGAGGTTAAGGCGGTGAACACTGAAGCTTTCTTT. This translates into CAEVKAVNTEAFF. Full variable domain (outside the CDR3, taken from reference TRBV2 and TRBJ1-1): EPEVTQTPSHQVTQMGQEVILRCVPISNHLYFYWYRQILGQKVEFLVSFYNNEISEKSEIFDDQFSVERPDGSNFTLKIRSTKLEDSAMYFCAEVKAVNTEAFFGQGTRLTVV.

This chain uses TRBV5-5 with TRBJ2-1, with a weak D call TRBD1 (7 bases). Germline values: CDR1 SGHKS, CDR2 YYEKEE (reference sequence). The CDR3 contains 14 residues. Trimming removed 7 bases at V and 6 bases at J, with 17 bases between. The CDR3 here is CASFPNRGGNEQFF. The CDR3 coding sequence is TGTGCCAGCTTTCCTAACAGGGGAGGCAATGAGCAGTTCTTC.

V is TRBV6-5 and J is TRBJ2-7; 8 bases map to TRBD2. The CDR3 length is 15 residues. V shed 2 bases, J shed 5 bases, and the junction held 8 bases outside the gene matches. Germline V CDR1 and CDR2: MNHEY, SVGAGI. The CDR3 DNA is TGTGCCAGCAGTTACGACTCGAGCGGGAGCCACGAGCAGTACTTC. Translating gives CASSYDSSGSHEQYF.

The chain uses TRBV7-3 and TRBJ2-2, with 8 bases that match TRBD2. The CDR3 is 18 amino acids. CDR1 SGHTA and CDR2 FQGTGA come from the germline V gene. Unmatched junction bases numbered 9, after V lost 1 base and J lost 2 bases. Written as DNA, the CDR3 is TGTGCCAGCAGCTTAAGGCGAGCGGGAGCGACCAACACCGGGGAGCTGTTTTTT. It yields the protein CASSLRRAGATNTGELFF.

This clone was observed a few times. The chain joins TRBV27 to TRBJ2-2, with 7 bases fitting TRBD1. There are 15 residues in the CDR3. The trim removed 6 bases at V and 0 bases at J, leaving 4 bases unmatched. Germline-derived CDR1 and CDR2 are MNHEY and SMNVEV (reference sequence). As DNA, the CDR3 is TGTGCCAGCAGACCCGGACAGGCGAACACCGGGGAGCTGTTTTTT. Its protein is CASRPGQANTGELFF.

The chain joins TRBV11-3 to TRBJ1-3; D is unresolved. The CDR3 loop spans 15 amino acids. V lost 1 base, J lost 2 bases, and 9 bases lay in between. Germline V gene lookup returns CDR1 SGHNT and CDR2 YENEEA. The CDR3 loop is CASSLAGNAGNTIYF. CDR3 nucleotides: TGTGCCAGCAGCTTAGCGGGGAACGCTGGAAACACCATATATTTT.

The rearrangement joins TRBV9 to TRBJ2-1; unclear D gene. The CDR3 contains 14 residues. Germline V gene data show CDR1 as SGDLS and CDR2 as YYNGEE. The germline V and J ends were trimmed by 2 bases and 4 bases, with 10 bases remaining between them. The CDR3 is CASSVFETYNEQFF. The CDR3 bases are TGTGCCAGCAGCGTCTTTGAAACTTACAATGAGCAGTTCTTC.

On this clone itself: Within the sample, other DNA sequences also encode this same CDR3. The CDR3 DNA is TGTGCCAGCAGCTTACTTCTTTACAATGAGCAGTTCTTC. Translated: CASSLLLYNEQFF. The V and J genes are TRBV7-2 and TRBJ2-1; D is undetermined. This CDR3 has 13 amino acids. Deletions cut 2 bases from V and 4 bases from J, with 6 bases between. CDR1 and CDR2 from the germline V gene are SGHTA and FQGNSA.

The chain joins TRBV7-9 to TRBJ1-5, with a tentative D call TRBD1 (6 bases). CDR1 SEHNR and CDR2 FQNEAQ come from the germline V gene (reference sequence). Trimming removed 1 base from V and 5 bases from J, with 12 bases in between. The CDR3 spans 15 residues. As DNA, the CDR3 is TGTGCCAGCAGCTTAGGAACAGGGAGAGATCAGCCCCAGCATTTT. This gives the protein CASSLGTGRDQPQHF.

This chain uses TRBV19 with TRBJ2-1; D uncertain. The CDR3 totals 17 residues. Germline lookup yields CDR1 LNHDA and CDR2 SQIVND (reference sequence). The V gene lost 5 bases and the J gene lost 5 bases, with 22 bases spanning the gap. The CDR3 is CASSSTDLKYSHNEQFF. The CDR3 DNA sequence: TGTGCCAGTAGTTCAACCGATCTTAAGTATTCCCACAATGAGCAGTTCTTC.

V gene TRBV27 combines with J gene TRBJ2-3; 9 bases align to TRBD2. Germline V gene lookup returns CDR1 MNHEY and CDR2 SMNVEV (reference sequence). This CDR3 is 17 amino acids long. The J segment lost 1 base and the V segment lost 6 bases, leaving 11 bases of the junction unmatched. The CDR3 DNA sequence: TGTGCCAGCAGCCCCGGTCTAGCGGGATTAGGCACAGATACGCAGTATTTT. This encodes CASSPGLAGLGTDTQYF.

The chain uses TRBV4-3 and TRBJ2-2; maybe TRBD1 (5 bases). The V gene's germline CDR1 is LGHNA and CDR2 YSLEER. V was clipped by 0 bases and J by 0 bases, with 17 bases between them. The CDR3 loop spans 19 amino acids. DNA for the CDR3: TGCGCCAGCAGCCAAGACAGGAGCAGGACATACGCGAACACCGGGGAGCTGTTTTTT. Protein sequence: CASSQDRSRTYANTGELFF.